This TCR beta chain was recorded in a study of CD8+CD57+ T cells in acquired aplastic anemia. About the study: The study obtained an average of approximately 2.9 ug of DNA from sorted CD4+ and CD8+ cells. Study-level results: About 27 CD8+ CDR3 sequences were shared between patients and controls.

Genomic DNA, the template, was used for profiling of the TCR beta VDJ and CDR3. TCRdb redid the calling of the reads with MiXCR, one entry per CDR3 protein. The sample consists of around 180,000 distinct CDR3 sequences, about half of them appearing once. In patients chosen for sequencing, flow cytometry had shown CD8+CD57+ cell expansion. With no exception, the patients had severe acquired aplastic anemia. The blood sampling took place in patients who had so far received no therapy. Concerning this clonotype itself: Its antigen is still unknown.

V lost 0 bases, J lost 2 bases, and 20 bases lay in between. The CDR3 extends over 18 amino acids. Germline V gene sequence: CDR1 SGHTA, CDR2 FQGNSA. The rearrangement joins TRBV7-2 to TRBJ2-7; tentative D call: TRBD2 (5 bases). The TCR comes from a human donor with aplastic anemia. Material: sorted CD4+, CD8+, or CD8+CD57+ T cells (not recorded which) from PBMCs. The CDR3 bases are TGTGCCAGCAGCTTAGCCCACGTCGGCAGAGGGCCAACCTACGAGCAGTACTTC. This codes for CASSLAHVGRGPTYEQYF.